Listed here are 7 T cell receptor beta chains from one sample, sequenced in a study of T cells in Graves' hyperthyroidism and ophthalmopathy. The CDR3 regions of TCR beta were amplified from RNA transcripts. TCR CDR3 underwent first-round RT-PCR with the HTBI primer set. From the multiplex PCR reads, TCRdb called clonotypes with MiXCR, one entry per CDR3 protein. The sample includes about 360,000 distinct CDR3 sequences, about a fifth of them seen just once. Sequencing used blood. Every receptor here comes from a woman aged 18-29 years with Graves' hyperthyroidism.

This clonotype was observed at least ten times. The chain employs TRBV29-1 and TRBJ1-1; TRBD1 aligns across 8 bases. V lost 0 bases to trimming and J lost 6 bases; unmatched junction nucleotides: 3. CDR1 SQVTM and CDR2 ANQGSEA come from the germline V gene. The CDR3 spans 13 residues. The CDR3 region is CSVEDPRGPEAFF. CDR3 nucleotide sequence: TGCAGCGTTGAAGATCCCAGGGGGCCTGAAGCTTTCTTT. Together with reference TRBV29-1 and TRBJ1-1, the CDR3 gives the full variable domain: SAVISQKPSRDICQRGTSLTIQCQVDSQVTMMFWYRQQPGQSLTLIATANQGSEATYESGFVIDKFPISRPNLTFSTLTVSNMSPEDSSIYLCSVEDPRGPEAFFGQGTRLTVV.

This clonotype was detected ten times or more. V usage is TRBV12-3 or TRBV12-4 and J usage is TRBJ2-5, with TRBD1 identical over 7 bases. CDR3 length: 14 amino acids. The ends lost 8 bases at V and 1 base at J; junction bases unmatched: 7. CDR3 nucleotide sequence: TGTGCCAGCGGGATTCAGGGGGTCCAAGAGACCCAGTACTTC. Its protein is CASGIQGVQETQYF.

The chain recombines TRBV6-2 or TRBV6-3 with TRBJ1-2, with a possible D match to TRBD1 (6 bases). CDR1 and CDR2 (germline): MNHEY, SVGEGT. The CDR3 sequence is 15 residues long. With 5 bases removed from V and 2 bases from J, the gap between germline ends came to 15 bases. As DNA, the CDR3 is TGTGCCAGCAGTCCCGAACTGGACAGCAACTATGGCTACACCTTC. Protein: CASSPELDSNYGYTF.

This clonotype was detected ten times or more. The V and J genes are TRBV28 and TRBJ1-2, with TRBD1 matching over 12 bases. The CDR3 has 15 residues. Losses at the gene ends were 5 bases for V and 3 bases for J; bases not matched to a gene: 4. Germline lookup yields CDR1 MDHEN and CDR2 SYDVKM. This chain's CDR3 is CASSGRDRGHYGYTF. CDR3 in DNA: TGTGCCAGCAGTGGTCGGGACAGGGGGCACTATGGCTACACCTTC.

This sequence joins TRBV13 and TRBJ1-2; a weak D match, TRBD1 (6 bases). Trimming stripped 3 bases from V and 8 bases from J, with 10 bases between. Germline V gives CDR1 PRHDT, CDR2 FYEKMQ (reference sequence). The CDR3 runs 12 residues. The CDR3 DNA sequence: TGTGCCAGCAGCTTTAACAGGGCGGGCTACACCTTC. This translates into CASSFNRAGYTF.

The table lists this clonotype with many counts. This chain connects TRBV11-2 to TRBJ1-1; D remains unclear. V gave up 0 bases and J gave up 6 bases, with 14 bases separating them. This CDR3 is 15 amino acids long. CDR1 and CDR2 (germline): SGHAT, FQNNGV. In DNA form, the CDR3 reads TGTGCCAGCAGCTTAGAAGGGTGGGGTCAGTCTGAAGCTTTCTTT. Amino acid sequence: CASSLEGWGQSEAFF.

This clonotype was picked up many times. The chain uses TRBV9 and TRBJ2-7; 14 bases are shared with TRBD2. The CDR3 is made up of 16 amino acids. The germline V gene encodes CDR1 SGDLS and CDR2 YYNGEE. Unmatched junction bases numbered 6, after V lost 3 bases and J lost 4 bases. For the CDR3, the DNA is TGTGCCAGCAGCGCAGGACTAGCGGGGGGTAATTACGAGCAGTACTTC. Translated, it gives CASSAGLAGGNYEQYF.